This paragraph reports one T cell receptor beta chain. The antigen is not known. Libraries were prepared by immunoSEQ multiplex PCR; TCRdb keeps only in-frame clonotypes and omits some of them. Of about 30,000 clones detected, about 88% appear once; the ten largest clones hold approximately 1.2%. This sample's time point: newly diagnosed, previously untreated cHL patient sample. Researchers report purifying CD4+ T cells from thawed PBMCs by magnetic negative selection. A comparison was provided by newly diagnosed, untreated classical Hodgkin lymphoma PBMCs. The data stem from a study of PD-1 blockade in classical Hodgkin lymphoma. General observations from the study: Diminished baseline TCR diversity has been reported in newly diagnosed patients relative to healthy donors. The causes of the repertoire differences, possibly disease activity or prior therapy, remain undefined.

CDR3 size: 15 residues. V lost 2 bases and J 3 bases, leaving 14 bases between the germline ends. Germline V gene lookup returns CDR1 MNHEY and CDR2 SVGAGI. The sequenced sample consisted of CD4+ T cells from blood. The sequence derives from a human donor with classical Hodgkin lymphoma. This chain connects TRBV6-5 to TRBJ2-7; D call uncertain. The CDR3 DNA follows: TGTGCCAGCAGTTACGGGAAAGCTGGAAGCTACGAGCAGTACTTC. Amino acid sequence: CASSYGKAGSYEQYF.